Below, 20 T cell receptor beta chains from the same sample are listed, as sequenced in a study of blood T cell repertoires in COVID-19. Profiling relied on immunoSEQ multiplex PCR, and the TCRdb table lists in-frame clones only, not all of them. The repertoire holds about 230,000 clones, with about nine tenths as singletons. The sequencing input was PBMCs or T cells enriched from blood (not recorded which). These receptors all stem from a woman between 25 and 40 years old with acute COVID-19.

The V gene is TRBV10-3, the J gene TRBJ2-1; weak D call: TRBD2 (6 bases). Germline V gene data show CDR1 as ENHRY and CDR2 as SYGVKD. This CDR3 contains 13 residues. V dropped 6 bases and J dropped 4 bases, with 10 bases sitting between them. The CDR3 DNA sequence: TGTGCCATCAGCGGGACTTCATACAATGAGCAGTTCTTC. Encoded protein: CAISGTSYNEQFF.

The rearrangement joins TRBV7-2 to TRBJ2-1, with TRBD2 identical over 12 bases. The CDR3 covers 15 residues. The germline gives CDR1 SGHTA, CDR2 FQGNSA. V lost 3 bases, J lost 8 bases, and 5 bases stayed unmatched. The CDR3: CASSLRTSGIHEQFF. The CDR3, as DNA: TGTGCCAGCAGCTTGAGGACTAGCGGGATCCATGAGCAGTTCTTC.

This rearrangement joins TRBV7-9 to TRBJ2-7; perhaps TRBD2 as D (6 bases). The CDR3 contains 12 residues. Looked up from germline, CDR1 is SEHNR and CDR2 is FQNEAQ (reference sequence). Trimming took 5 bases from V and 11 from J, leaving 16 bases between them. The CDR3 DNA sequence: TGTGCCAGCAGCCTGGGGACTGCGGGGAAGTACTTC. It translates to CASSLGTAGKYF.

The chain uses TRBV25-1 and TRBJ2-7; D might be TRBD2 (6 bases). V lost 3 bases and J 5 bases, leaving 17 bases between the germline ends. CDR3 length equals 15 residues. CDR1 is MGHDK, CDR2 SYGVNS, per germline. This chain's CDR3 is CASSDPDQGGHEQYF. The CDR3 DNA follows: TGTGCCAGCAGTGACCCCGATCAGGGAGGTCACGAGCAGTACTTC.

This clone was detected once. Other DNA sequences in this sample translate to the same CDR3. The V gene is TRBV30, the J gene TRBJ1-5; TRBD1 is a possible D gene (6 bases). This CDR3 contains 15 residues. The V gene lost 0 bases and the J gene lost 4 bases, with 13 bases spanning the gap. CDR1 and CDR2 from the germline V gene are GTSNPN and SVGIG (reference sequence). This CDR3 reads CAWSVWGGGNQPQHF. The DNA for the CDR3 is TGTGCCTGGAGTGTATGGGGGGGCGGGAATCAGCCCCAGCATTTT.

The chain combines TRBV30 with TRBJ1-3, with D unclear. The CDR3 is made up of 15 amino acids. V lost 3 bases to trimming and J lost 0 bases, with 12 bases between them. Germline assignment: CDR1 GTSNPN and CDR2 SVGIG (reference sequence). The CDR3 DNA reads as TGTGCCTGGAGGCCCCGCGGCAGCTCTGGAAACACCATATATTTT. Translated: CAWRPRGSSGNTIYF.

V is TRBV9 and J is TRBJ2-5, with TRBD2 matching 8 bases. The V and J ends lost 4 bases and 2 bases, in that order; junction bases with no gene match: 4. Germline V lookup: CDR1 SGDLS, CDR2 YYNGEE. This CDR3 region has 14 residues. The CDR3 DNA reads TGTGCCAGCAGCAACCGGGGGGGACAAGAGACCCAGTACTTC. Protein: CASSNRGGQETQYF. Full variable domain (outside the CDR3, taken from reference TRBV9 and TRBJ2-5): DSGVTQTPKHLITATGQRVTLRCSPRSGDLSVYWYQQSLDQGLQFLIQYYNGEERAKGNILERFSAQQFPDLHSELNLSSLELGDSALYFCASSNRGGQETQYFGPGTRLLVL.

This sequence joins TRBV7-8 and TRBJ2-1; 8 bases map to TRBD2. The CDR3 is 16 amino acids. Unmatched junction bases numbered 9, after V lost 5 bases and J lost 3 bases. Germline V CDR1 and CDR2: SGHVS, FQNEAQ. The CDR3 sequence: CASSPPGGEFYNEQFF. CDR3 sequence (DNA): TGTGCCAGCAGCCCCCCCGGGGGGGAGTTCTACAATGAGCAGTTCTTC.

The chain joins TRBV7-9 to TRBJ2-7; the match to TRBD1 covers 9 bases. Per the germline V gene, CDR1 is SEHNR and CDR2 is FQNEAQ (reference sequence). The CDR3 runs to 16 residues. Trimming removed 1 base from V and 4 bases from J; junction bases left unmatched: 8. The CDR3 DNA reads TGTGCCAGCAGCTTAGGGGGCATGGGGACAGGGTACGAGCAGTACTTC. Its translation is CASSLGGMGTGYEQYF.

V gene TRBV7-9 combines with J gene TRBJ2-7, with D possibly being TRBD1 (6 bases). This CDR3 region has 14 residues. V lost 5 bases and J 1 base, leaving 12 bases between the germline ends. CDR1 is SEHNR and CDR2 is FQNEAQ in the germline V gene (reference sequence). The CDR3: CASSIEQGSYEQYF. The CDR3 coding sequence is TGTGCCAGCAGCATTGAACAGGGATCCTACGAGCAGTACTTC.

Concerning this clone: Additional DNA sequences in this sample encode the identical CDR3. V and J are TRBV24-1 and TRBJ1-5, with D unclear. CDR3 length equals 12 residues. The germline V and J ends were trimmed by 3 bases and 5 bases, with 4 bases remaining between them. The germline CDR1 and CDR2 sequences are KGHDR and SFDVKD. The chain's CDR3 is CATSDPDQPQHF. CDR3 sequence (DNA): TGTGCCACCAGTGATCCAGATCAGCCCCAGCATTTT.

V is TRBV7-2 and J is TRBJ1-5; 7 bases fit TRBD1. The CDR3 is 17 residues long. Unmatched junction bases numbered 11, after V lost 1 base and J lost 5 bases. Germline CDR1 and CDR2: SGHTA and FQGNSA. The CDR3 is CASSLVSQDRRDQPQHF. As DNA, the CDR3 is TGTGCCAGCAGCTTAGTTTCCCAGGACAGGAGGGATCAGCCCCAGCATTTT.

The DNA of the CDR3 is TGTGCCAGCAGCTTAGCGTTTAGCGGGGTAGGTTACGAGCAGTACTTC. Protein sequence: CASSLAFSGVGYEQYF. V and J are TRBV7-2 and TRBJ2-7; 8 bases are shared with TRBD2. This CDR3 is 16 amino acids long. The germline V gene has CDR1 SGHTA and CDR2 FQGNSA. Unmatched junction bases numbered 8, after V lost 0 bases and J lost 4 bases.

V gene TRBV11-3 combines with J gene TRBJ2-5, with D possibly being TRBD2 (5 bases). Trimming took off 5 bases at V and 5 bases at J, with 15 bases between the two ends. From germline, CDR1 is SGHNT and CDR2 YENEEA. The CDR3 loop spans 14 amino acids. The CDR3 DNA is TGTGCCAGCAGCCCTGGACTCCAACGGGAGACCCAGTACTTC. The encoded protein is CASSPGLQRETQYF.

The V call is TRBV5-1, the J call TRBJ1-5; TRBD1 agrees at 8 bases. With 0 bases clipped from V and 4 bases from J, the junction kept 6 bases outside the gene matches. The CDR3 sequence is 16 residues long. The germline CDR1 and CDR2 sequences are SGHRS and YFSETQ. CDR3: CASSLGPGQENQPQHF. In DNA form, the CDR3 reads TGCGCCAGCAGCTTGGGGCCGGGACAGGAGAATCAGCCCCAGCATTTT. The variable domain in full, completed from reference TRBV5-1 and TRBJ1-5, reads KAGVTQTPRYLIKTRGQQVTLSCSPISGHRSVSWYQQTPGQGLQFLFEYFSETQRNKGNFPGRFSGRQFSNSRSEMNVSTLELGDSALYLCASSLGPGQENQPQHFGDGTRLSIL.

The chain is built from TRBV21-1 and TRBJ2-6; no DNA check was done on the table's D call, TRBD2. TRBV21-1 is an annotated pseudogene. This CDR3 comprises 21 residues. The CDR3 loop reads CASSPGGNRQTLDSGANVLTF. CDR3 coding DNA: TGTGCCAGCAGCCCCGGAGGGAACCGCCAGACTCTTGACTCTGGGGCCAACGTCCTGACTTTC.

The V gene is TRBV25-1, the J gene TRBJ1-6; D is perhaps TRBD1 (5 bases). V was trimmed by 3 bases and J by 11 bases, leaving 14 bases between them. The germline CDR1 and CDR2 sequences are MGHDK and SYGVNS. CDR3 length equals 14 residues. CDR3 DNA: TGTGCCAGCAGTGACAGTGTGGGGGGAGCACCCCTCCACTTT. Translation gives CASSDSVGGAPLHF.

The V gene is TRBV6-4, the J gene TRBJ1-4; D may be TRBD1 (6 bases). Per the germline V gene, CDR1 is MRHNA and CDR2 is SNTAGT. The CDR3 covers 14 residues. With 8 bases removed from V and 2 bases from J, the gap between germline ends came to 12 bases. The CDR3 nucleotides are TGTGCCAGCCCGAACAGGGACACTAATGAAAAACTGTTTTTT. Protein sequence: CASPNRDTNEKLFF.

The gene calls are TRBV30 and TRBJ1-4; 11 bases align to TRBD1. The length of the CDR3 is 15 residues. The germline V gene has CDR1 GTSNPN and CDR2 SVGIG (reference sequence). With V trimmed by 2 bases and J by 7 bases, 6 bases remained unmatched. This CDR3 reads CAWSSGGTGGEKLFF. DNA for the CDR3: TGTGCCTGGAGTTCCGGCGGGACAGGGGGTGAAAAACTGTTTTTT.

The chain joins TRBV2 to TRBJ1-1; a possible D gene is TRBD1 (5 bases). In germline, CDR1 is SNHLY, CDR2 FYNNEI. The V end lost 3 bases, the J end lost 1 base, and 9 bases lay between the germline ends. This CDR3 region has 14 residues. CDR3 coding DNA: TGTGCCAGCAGTGACTACAGGAGGAACACTGAAGCTTTCTTT. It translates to CASSDYRRNTEAFF.